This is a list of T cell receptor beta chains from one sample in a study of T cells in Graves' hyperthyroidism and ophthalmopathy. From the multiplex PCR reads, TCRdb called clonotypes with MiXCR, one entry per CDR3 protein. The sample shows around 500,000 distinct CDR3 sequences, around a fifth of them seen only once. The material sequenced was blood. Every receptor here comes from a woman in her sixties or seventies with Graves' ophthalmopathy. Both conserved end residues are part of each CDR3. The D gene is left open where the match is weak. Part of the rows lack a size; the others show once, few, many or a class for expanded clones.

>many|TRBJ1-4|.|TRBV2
CASTDDSEKLFF
TGTGCCAGCACCGATGATAGTGAAAAACTGTTTTTT
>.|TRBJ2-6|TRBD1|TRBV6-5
CASSYNRGRGSGANVLTF
TGTGCCAGCAGTTACAACAGGGGGCGCGGATCTGGGGCCAACGTCCTGACTTTC
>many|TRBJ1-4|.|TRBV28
CASSLPQGRGEKLFF
TGTGCCAGCAGTTTACCCCAGGGGCGGGGGGAAAAACTGTTTTTT
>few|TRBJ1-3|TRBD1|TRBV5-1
CASSLATGVGNTIYF
TGCGCCAGCAGCTTGGCGACAGGGGTCGGAAACACCATATATTTT
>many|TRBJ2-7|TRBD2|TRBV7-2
CASSLAGTSGSISYEQYF
TGTGCCAGCAGCTTAGCCGGGACTAGCGGGAGTATCTCCTACGAGCAGTACTTC
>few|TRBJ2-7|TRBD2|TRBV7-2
CASSLDSGRLGEQYF
TGTGCCAGCAGCTTGGATAGCGGGAGGTTAGGGGAGCAGTACTTC
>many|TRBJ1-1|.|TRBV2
CASSEAFRNTEAFF
TGTGCCAGCAGTGAAGCGTTCAGGAACACTGAAGCTTTCTTT
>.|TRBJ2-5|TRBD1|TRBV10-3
CAISRDRGETQYF
TGTGCCATCAGTAGGGACAGGGGTGAGACCCAGTACTTC
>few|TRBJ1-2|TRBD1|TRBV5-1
CASSSGTGIGYTF
TGCGCCAGCAGCTCGGGGACAGGGATCGGCTACACCTTC
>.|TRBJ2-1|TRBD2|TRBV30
CAWSPRLAETSYNEQFF
TGTGCCTGGAGTCCCCGACTAGCGGAAACCTCCTACAATGAGCAGTTCTTC
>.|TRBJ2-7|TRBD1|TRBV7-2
CASSYRDRGLSLAYEQYF
TGTGCCAGCAGCTACCGGGACAGGGGGCTTTCCCTTGCCTACGAGCAGTACTTC
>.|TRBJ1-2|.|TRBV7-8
CASSLGTVPYGYTF
TGTGCCAGCAGCTTAGGTACAGTACCCTACGGCTACACCTTC
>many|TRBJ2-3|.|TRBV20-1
CSARLPWGPTDTQYF
TGCAGTGCTAGGTTACCGTGGGGGCCCACAGATACGCAGTATTTT
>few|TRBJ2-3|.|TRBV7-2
CASSLGIAAYF
TGTGCCAGCAGCTTAGGAATAGCGGCGTATTTT
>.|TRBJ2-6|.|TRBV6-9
CASSSRGLLSGANVLTF
TGTGCCAGCAGTTCTCGCGGCCTCCTCTCTGGGGCCAACGTCCTGACTTTC
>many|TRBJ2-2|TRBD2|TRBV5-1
CASKETSGNTGELFF
TGCGCCAGCAAAGAGACTAGCGGGAACACCGGGGAGCTGTTTTTT
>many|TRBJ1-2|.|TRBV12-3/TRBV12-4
CASSFGRGYGYTF
TGTGCCAGCAGTTTCGGTAGGGGATATGGCTACACCTTC
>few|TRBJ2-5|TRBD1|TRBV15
CATSRGQGFQETQYF
TGTGCCACCAGCAGGGGACAGGGGTTCCAAGAGACCCAGTACTTC
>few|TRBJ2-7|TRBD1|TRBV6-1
CASSEQQGRIYEQYF
TGTGCCAGCAGTGAGCAACAGGGGCGAATATACGAGCAGTACTTC
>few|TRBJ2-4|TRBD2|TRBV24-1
CATSDSGGGIQYF
TGTGCCACCAGTGACTCGGGAGGGGGCATTCAGTACTTC
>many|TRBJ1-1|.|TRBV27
CASSPSLWNTEAFF
TGTGCCAGCAGTCCCTCCCTGTGGAACACTGAAGCTTTCTTT
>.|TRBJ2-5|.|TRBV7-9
CASKWDSLGTQYF
TGTGCCAGCAAGTGGGACTCCCTCGGGACCCAGTACTTC
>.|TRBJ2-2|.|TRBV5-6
CASSLTGLRTGELFF
TGTGCCAGCAGCTTGACAGGGTTGCGCACCGGGGAGCTGTTTTTT
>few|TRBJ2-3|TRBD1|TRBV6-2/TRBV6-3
CASSSPGGSSTDTQYF
TGTGCCAGCAGTTCCCCAGGGGGTTCCAGCACAGATACGCAGTATTTT
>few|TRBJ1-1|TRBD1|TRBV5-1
CASRRGQGAGDTEAFF
TGCGCCAGCCGACGGGGACAGGGGGCAGGGGACACTGAAGCTTTCTTT
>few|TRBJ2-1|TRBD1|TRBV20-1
CSAQLTGNSYNEQFF
TGCAGTGCCCAACTGACAGGGAATTCCTACAATGAGCAGTTCTTC
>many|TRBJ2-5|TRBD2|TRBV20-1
CSARDSSGMLKAHQETQYF
TGCAGTGCTAGAGATTCCAGCGGGATGCTCAAAGCTCACCAAGAGACCCAGTACTTC
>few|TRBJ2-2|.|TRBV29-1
CSVRLGTGNTGELFF
TGCAGCGTACGCCTCGGAACTGGGAACACCGGGGAGCTGTTTTTT
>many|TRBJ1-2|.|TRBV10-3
CAISEIAQGHGYTF
TGTGCCATCAGTGAGATTGCACAGGGACATGGCTACACCTTC
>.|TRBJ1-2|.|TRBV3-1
CASSHTATGTSSYTF
TGTGCCAGCAGCCACACCGCAACCGGTACCTCGAGCTACACCTTC
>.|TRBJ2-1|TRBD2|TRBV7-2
CASSLGSGGYNEQFF
TGTGCCAGCAGCTTAGGTAGCGGGGGTTACAATGAGCAGTTCTTC
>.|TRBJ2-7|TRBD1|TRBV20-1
CSAEGTGDYEQYF
TGCAGTGCTGAGGGGACAGGGGACTACGAGCAGTACTTC
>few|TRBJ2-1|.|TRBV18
CASSPQHVNEQFF
TGTGCCAGCTCACCGCAGCACGTCAATGAGCAGTTCTTC
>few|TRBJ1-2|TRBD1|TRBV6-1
CASTGLGQGYGYTF
TGTGCCAGCACGGGGCTGGGACAGGGCTATGGCTACACCTTC
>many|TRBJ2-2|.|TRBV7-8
CASSPRGTLDGELFF
TGTGCCAGCAGCCCGAGGGGGACACTAGACGGGGAGCTGTTTTTT
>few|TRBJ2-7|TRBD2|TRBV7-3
CASSEKAGVGQYF
TGTGCCAGCAGCGAAAAAGCGGGAGTGGGGCAGTACTTC
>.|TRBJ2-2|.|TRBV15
CATSRIPGPGGTGELFF
TGTGCCACCAGCAGGATACCGGGACCCGGGGGTACCGGGGAGCTGTTTTTT
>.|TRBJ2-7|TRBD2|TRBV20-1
CSASLTLGLGIDEQYF
TGCAGTGCTAGCTTAACCTTAGGACTAGGAATAGACGAGCAGTACTTC
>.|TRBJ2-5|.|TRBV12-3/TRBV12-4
CASSPAGREETQYF
TGTGCCAGCAGCCCTGCCGGCCGGGAAGAGACCCAGTACTTC
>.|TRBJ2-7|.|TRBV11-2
CASSTLGSFSYEQYF
TGTGCCAGCAGCACCCTAGGGTCTTTCTCCTACGAGCAGTACTTC
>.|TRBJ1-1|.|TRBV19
CASSRGDHLPNTEAFF
TGTGCCAGTAGTCGGGGTGACCATCTCCCGAACACTGAAGCTTTCTTT
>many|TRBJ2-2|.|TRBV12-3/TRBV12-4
CASSLPPGQGFGELFF
TGTGCCAGCAGTTTGCCCCCGGGGCAGGGATTCGGGGAGCTGTTTTTT
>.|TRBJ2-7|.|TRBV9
CASSVAGGGYEQYF
TGTGCCAGCAGCGTTGCAGGGGGGGGCTACGAGCAGTACTTC
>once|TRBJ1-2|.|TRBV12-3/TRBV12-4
CASSPQISPGLSSGGYTF
TGTGCCAGCAGTCCCCAAATCTCACCGGGACTTTCCTCGGGGGGCTACACCTTC
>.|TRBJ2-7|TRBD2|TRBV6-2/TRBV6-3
CASSSASGATYEQYF
TGTGCCAGCAGTTCGGCTAGCGGGGCGACATACGAGCAGTACTTC
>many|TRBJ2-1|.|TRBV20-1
CSATFFGRIYNEQFF
TGCAGTGCTACCTTCTTCGGGCGGATTTACAATGAGCAGTTCTTC
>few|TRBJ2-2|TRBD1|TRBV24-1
CATSDFLQGADTGELFF
TGTGCCACCAGTGATTTTTTGCAGGGGGCGGACACCGGGGAGCTGTTTTTT